The next 13 T cell receptor beta chains were all read from a single sample in a study of blood T cell repertoires in COVID-19 (dated by TCRdb to 2018 to 2020). Libraries were constructed by the immunoSEQ multiplex PCR assay. The clones in this table, taken by TCRdb from immuneACCESS, are in-frame only. Not every clone is retained; where verified, under half of the shortfall comes from an unresolved V gene, and the cause of the rest is unknown. The sample table records 200,000 to 250,000 clones; 80% of these occur just once. The ten top clones hold more than 10% of the sample. Material for sequencing was peripheral blood. Receptor source: a human donor in a cohort sampled during active COVID-19.

The chain's CDR3 is CASSPGGPLSYEQYF. As DNA, the CDR3 is TGCGCCAGCAGCCCCGGCGGTCCGCTTTCCTACGAGCAGTACTTC. The genes are TRBV5-1 and TRBJ2-7; D is unresolved. From germline, CDR1 is SGHRS and CDR2 YFSETQ. Trimming pared 4 bases from V and 1 base from J, leaving 15 bases between. This CDR3 is 15 amino acids long.

This clone has only a few counts. The chain employs TRBV5-1 and TRBJ1-1; no clear D. Germline values: CDR1 SGHRS, CDR2 YFSETQ. The CDR3 contains 14 residues. V was trimmed by 1 base and J by 0 bases, leaving 7 bases between them. The CDR3 bases are TGCGCCAGCAGCTTGAATATTATGAACACTGAAGCTTTCTTT. This sequence encodes CASSLNIMNTEAFF.

The chain carries TRBV7-3 and TRBJ2-3, with TRBD2 matching 12 bases. With V trimmed by 6 bases and J by 4 bases, 8 bases remained unmatched. Germline V lookup: CDR1 SGHTA, CDR2 FQGTGA. CDR3 length equals 16 residues. CDR3 sequence reads: CASSSRTSGEADTQYF. As DNA, the CDR3 is TGTGCCAGCAGTTCCCGGACTAGCGGGGAGGCAGATACGCAGTATTTT.

The chain employs TRBV9 and TRBJ1-6; 7 bases map to TRBD1. J was trimmed by 3 bases and V by 7 bases; bases with no gene match: 4. Germline values: CDR1 SGDLS, CDR2 YYNGEE. CDR3 size: 14 residues. The CDR3 here is CASQGDNYNSPLHF. The CDR3 nucleotides read TGTGCCAGCCAGGGGGACAACTATAATTCACCCCTCCACTTT.

The chain joins TRBV24-1 to TRBJ2-5, with 9 bases identical to TRBD2. The V gene's germline CDR1 is KGHDR and CDR2 SFDVKD. V trimming: 1 base; J trimming: 5 bases; junction bases outside the gene matches: 7. This CDR3 has 16 residues. As DNA, the CDR3 is TGTGCCACCAGTGATTTAGGGGCGGGGGGGCAGGAGACCCAGTACTTC. Amino acids: CATSDLGAGGQETQYF.

This clone was seen only a few times. This chain uses TRBV23-1 with TRBJ2-5; D gene uncertain. TRBV23-1 carries the ORF label, with uncertain function. CDR3 length: 15 residues. Trimming removed 2 bases from V and 1 base from J, with 11 bases in between. Here the CDR3 DNA reads TGCGCCAGCAGTCAAGCGGCAGCTGCCCAAGAGACCCAGTACTTC. This encodes CASSQAAAAQETQYF.

This clone was seen only once. V usage is TRBV28 and J usage is TRBJ2-4; 9 bases map to TRBD1. V shed 5 bases and J 6 bases; nucleotides not matched to a gene: 8. The CDR3 spans 15 residues. Germline-derived CDR1 and CDR2 are MDHEN and SYDVKM. Here the CDR3 reads CASSGGTGTLNIQYF. The CDR3 region has the DNA TGTGCCAGCAGTGGGGGGACAGGGACCTTAAACATTCAGTACTTC.

The gene calls are TRBV27 and TRBJ2-2, with 12 bases fitting TRBD2. The junction had 8 bases not matched to a gene; V was cut back by 0 bases and J by 6 bases. Per germline, CDR1 MNHEY and CDR2 SMNVEV (reference sequence). The CDR3 is 18 residues long. The DNA for the CDR3 is TGTGCCAGCAGTTTATCGGCTAGCGGGAGGGCGGAGGCCGGGGAGCTGTTTTTT. Residues: CASSLSASGRAEAGELFF.

The chain is built from TRBV6-5 and TRBJ2-5, with 8 positions matching TRBD1. The CDR3 sequence is 14 residues long. V shed 5 bases and J 4 bases; nucleotides not matched to a gene: 6. Germline CDR1 and CDR2: MNHEY and SVGAGI. The CDR3 here is CASSRGQGPETQYF. The CDR3 nucleotides are TGTGCCAGCAGTCGCGGACAGGGCCCAGAGACCCAGTACTTC.

This clone was counted many times. The rearrangement links TRBV28 to TRBJ1-5, with D hard to call. The V and J ends lost 0 bases and 4 bases respectively, with 22 bases between them. The CDR3 runs to 19 residues. Germline CDR1 and CDR2: MDHEN and SYDVKM. The CDR3 here is CASSLWTAVRRRNNQPQHF. CDR3 DNA sequence: TGTGCCAGCAGTTTATGGACGGCGGTACGGCGGAGGAATAATCAGCCCCAGCATTTT.

This chain joins TRBV14 and TRBJ2-3, with D possibly matching TRBD2 (5 bases). This CDR3 is built from 15 residues. With 6 bases removed from V and 3 bases from J, the gap between germline ends came to 16 bases. CDR1 is SGHDN, CDR2 FVKESK, per germline. The CDR3 DNA reads as TGTGCCAGCAGTCGACACAATCCGGGGACAGATACGCAGTATTTT. Protein product: CASSRHNPGTDTQYF. The complete variable domain, with remaining parts taken from reference TRBV14 and TRBJ2-3, reads EAGVTQFPSHSVIEKGQTVTLRCDPISGHDNLYWYRRVMGKEIKFLLHFVKESKQDESGMPNNRFLAERTGGTYSTLKVQPAELEDSGVYFCASSRHNPGTDTQYFGPGTRLTVL.

The V and J genes are TRBV7-6 and TRBJ1-2; 8 positions agree with TRBD1. The CDR3 has 17 residues. The germline V gene encodes CDR1 SGHVS and CDR2 FNYEAQ. Trimming took 2 bases from V and 8 from J; bases not matched to a gene: 16. The CDR3 sequence: CASSLYTRTGMSRGYTF. Written as DNA, the CDR3 is TGTGCCAGCAGCTTATATACCCGGACAGGGATGAGTCGAGGCTACACCTTC.

This chain links TRBV5-6 with TRBJ2-1; TRBD2 agrees at 12 bases. Germline lookup yields CDR1 SGHDT and CDR2 YYEEEE. There are 16 residues in the CDR3. Trimming removed 5 bases from V and 8 bases from J; junction bases left unmatched: 11. DNA of the CDR3: TGTGCCAGCAGACCCACGACTAGCGGGGGATGGGATGAGCAGTTCTTC. Protein sequence: CASRPTTSGGWDEQFF.